The 30 T cell receptor delta chains below were found in one sample sequenced in a study of γδ T cells in repeated Plasmodium falciparum infection. TCRdb re-analyzed the multiplex PCR reads via CATT. The sample contains 85,000 to 100,000 delta-chain clones, less than 1% of which appear only once. Bulk repertoires came from Vgamma9/Vdelta2+ or Vdelta2-negative gammadelta T cells flow-sorted from PBMC. The sequencing input was gamma-delta T cells from blood. Receptors were obtained from a pool of human donors (malaria-infected and uninfected, not separated).

There are a few counts of this clone. This likely came from a read error, as a far larger clone is one base away. This sample also contains other DNA sequences that code for the same CDR3. The rearrangement joins TRDV1 to TRDJ1; 9 bases map to TRDD3. Germline trimming cut 4 bases from V and 5 bases from J; bases unmatched to any gene: 26. Germline V lookup: CDR1 TSWWSYY, CDR2 QGS. This CDR3 spans 21 amino acids. The CDR3 region has the DNA TGTGCTCTTGGGGGCGCCTCTTCTTCCCTGCTGGGGGATTTTTCCGAGGATAAACTCATCTTT. Amino acids: CALGGASSSLLGDFSEDKLIF.

Note on this clone: TCRdb records a much larger clone's protein for this DNA, with a difference at residue 10 that likely arises from a read error; the protein given is the translation of the DNA. The chain joins TRAV14/DV4 to TRDJ1; D is unclear. In the absence of a J gene in TCRdb, the DNA was matched to germline to assign it here. CDR3 length equals 13 residues. The V gene's germline CDR1 is TSDPSYG and CDR2 QGSYDQQN (reference sequence). The CDR3, as DNA: TGTGCAACCCTTATCCGGGTAGCCGATGAACTCATCTTT. Translated, it gives CATLIRVADELIF.

This clone was seen more than once but under ten times. TCRdb's protein for this DNA is that of a much larger clone and differs from the translation at residue 17, likely a read error; the protein shown is the DNA translation. A V gene of TRDV1 was called, but no J gene was assigned; the table assigns TRDD3, which was not confirmed against the DNA. This CDR3 spans 19 amino acids. Germline V CDR1 and CDR2: TSWWSYY, QGS. Here the CDR3 DNA reads TGTGCTCTTGGGCTCCTTCCTTTTAACCTGGGGGATAATATCGATAAACACATCTTT. It codes for CALGLLPFNLGDNIDKHIF.

In the case of this clone: This likely came from a read error, as a far larger clone is one base away. The identical CDR3 is also encoded by other nucleotide sequences in the sample. The genes are TRDV2 and TRDJ1, with 13 nucleotides matching TRDD3. Germline assignment: CDR1 GEAIGNYY and CDR2 EKD. The trim removed 4 bases at V and 5 bases at J, leaving 15 bases unmatched. The length of the CDR3 is 18 residues. Here the CDR3 reads CACDSYWGIRGFSDKLIF. DNA of the CDR3: TGTGCCTGTGATTCGTACTGGGGGATACGCGGGTTTTCTGATAAACTCATCTTT.

Notes on this clone: Translating this DNA gives a protein that differs at residue 11 from the TCRdb one, which belongs to a much larger clone; a read error is likely, and the protein shown is this translation. The rearrangement links TRDV2 to TRDJ1; the D gene is possibly TRDD2 (5 bases). The J gene, not given by TCRdb, was assigned here from a germline match of the nucleotide sequence. The V end was cut by 2 bases, the J end by 3 bases, with 18 bases between. The CDR3 extends over 16 amino acids. Germline lookup yields CDR1 GEAIGNYY and CDR2 EKD. The CDR3 coding sequence is TGTGCCTGTGACAGGGCCTACGCCCCATCCGCCGATAAACTCATCTTT. It codes for CACDRAYAPSADKLIF.

About this clone itself: It is likely a read error: a sequence one base away is far more abundant. The sample carries other DNA sequences with the same CDR3. The chain links TRDV2 to TRDJ1; possible D gene TRDD3, 5 bases. V was trimmed by 0 bases and J by 2 bases, leaving 18 bases between them. Per germline, CDR1 GEAIGNYY and CDR2 EKD. The CDR3 covers 17 residues. The CDR3 DNA reads TGTGCCTGTGACACCGGAGGGGGCAAAGAGTATACCGATAAACTCATCTTT. Its translation: CACDTGGGKEYTDKLIF.

This clone has more than one count but fewer than ten. The protein in TCRdb stems from a much larger clone and differs at residue 5 from this DNA's translation, likely a read error; here the protein is translated from the DNA. This chain joins TRDV1 and TRDJ1; 7 bases are shared with TRDD2. The J gene comes from matching the DNA to germline here; TCRdb lacks it. This CDR3 comprises 25 residues. V was clipped by 4 bases and J by 0 bases; unmatched bases: 35. Germline V gene lookup returns CDR1 TSWWSYY and CDR2 QGS. The CDR3 protein is CALGVQPVLTFLHVLVDWYTDKLIF. The CDR3 DNA reads as TGTGCTCTTGGGGTACAACCTGTACTAACTTTCCTACACGTACTGGTTGATTGGTACACCGATAAACTCATCTTT.

This clone was seen a few times. The translation of this DNA and the TCRdb protein of a much larger clone differ at residue 13, probably owing to a read error; the protein shown here is translated from the DNA. No J gene was named, though the V gene is TRDV2. Germline CDR1 reads GEAIGNYY; CDR2 reads EKD. There are 14 residues in the CDR3. The CDR3 DNA reads TGTGCCTGTGATCGTCGAAGGTACACCGATAAACTCACCTTT. It yields the protein CACDRRRYTDKLTF.

This clone was recorded a few times. A far more abundant clone sits one base away, making this likely a read error. The same CDR3 also results from other DNA sequences found in this sample. The rearrangement uses TRDV1 and TRDJ1, with TRDD3 identical over 8 bases. The J gene, left out of TCRdb, was set here by checking the DNA against germline. The V segment lost 6 bases and the J segment 5 bases; nucleotides outside the gene matches: 23. This CDR3 has 19 residues. From germline, CDR1 is TSWWSYY and CDR2 QGS. The CDR3 DNA reads TGTGCTCTTGGCCCGAGGGTCCTACAGGCGGGATACGGGACTGATAAACTCATCTTT. Translation: CALGPRVLQAGYGTDKLIF.

This clone was found many times. A far larger clone is just one base off, so this is likely a read error. In the same sample, other DNA sequences code for this CDR3. The V and J genes are TRDV2 and TRDJ1; no clear D. No J segment appears in TCRdb, so it was assigned here by matching the sequence to germline. Germline V gene sequence: CDR1 GEAIGNYY, CDR2 EKD. There are 15 residues in the CDR3. CDR3 sequence: CACDTVATPTDKLIF. CDR3 bases: TGTGCCTGCGACACCGTTGCTACCCCTACCGATAAACTCATCTTT.

There are a few counts of this clone. A read error likely explains why the TCRdb protein, taken from a much larger clone, differs from this DNA's translation at residue 20; the protein shown is translated from the DNA. CDR3 region: CALGVCSYATRNWGITGFTNKLIF. CDR3 coding DNA: TGTGCTCTTGGGGTTTGTTCCTACGCTACGAGAAACTGGGGGATAACAGGATTCACCAATAAACTCATCTTT. This chain links TRDV1 with TRDJ1; 11 bases map to TRDD3. Germline matching of the DNA provided the J gene here, since TCRdb leaves it blank. Per the germline V gene, CDR1 is TSWWSYY and CDR2 is QGS. The CDR3 is 24 residues long.

This clone was seen more than once but under ten times. This likely traces to a read error, being one base from a far larger clone. This same CDR3 is encoded by further DNA sequences in the sample. This chain joins TRDV1 and TRDJ1, with 8 bases fitting TRDD3. Assignment of the J gene here rests on matching the DNA to germline, because TCRdb gives none. Looked up from germline, CDR1 is TSWWSYY and CDR2 is QGS. The CDR3 is 20 amino acids. The CDR3 region is CALGERGYAGDKGYTDKLIF. CDR3 bases: TGTGCTCTTGGAGAACGAGGCTACGCGGGGGATAAAGGGTACACCGATAAACTCATCTTT.

As for this clone: TCRdb has a much larger clone's protein, which differs at residue 6 from the translation of this DNA, likely because of a read error; what is shown is the protein translated from the DNA. The rearrangement links TRDV1 to TRDJ1, with 7 nucleotides matching TRDD3. The J gene is not listed in TCRdb, so it was assigned here from a DNA match to germline. This CDR3 has 18 residues. The V and J ends lost 5 bases and 2 bases, in that order; junction bases with no gene match: 17. Per the germline V gene, CDR1 is TSWWSYY and CDR2 is QGS. The DNA of the CDR3 is TGTGCTCTTGGGAGTGTCTCCCTACTGGGGAAAGGAACCGATAAACTCATCTTT. Its protein product is CALGSVSLLGKGTDKLIF.

This clone appeared many times. The protein given by TCRdb reflects a much larger clone and differs at residue 5 from this DNA's translation, likely from a read error; the protein shown is the DNA's translation. The V and J genes are TRDV2 and TRDJ1; 9 bases align to TRDD3. Per germline, CDR1 GEAIGNYY and CDR2 EKD. The CDR3 is made up of 20 amino acids. V lost 3 bases, J lost 0 bases, and 19 bases stayed unmatched. CDR3 sequence: CACDPPPGDTNAFYTDKLIF. The CDR3 region has the DNA TGTGCCTGTGACCCCCCCCCGGGGGATACAAACGCTTTCTACACCGATAAACTCATCTTT.

This clone has more than one count but fewer than ten. A far bigger clonotype differs at one base, so this is likely a read error. Distinct nucleotide sequences in the sample also encode this CDR3. CDR3 region: CALGDPSKAFLYWGIRRTDKLIF. CDR3 nucleotide sequence: TGTGCTCTTGGGGACCCCTCGAAGGCCTTCCTTTACTGGGGGATACGACGCACCGATAAACTCATCTTC. The J segment was not called; the V segment is TRDV1; TRDD3 is the table's D call and was not checked against the DNA. Germline V gene sequence: CDR1 TSWWSYY, CDR2 QGS. The CDR3 loop spans 23 amino acids.

This clone was observed a few times. TCRdb records a much larger clone's protein for this DNA, with a difference at residue 14 that likely arises from a read error; the protein given is the translation of the DNA. The J gene has no call, while the V gene is TRDV2; the table gives TRDD3 as D, unverified against the DNA. From germline, CDR1 is GEAIGNYY and CDR2 EKD. CDR3 length equals 15 residues. In DNA form, the CDR3 reads TGTGCCTGTGATCGGGGGATACGATCGTCCGATAAACTCACCTTT. Protein sequence: CACDRGIRSSDKLTF.

Concerning this clone itself: TCRdb has a much larger clone's protein, which differs at residue 13 from the translation of this DNA, likely because of a read error; what is shown is the protein translated from the DNA. The chain uses TRDV2 and TRDJ1, with 7 bases aligning to TRDD3. As TCRdb names no J gene, one was assigned here on the basis of a DNA match to germline. With V trimmed by 1 base and J by 1 base, 17 bases remained unmatched. Germline V gene data show CDR1 as GEAIGNYY and CDR2 as EKD. This CDR3 region has 19 residues. CDR3 nucleotides: TGTGCCTGTGACACGGTTGGTGGATACGACAACGACTGCACCGATAAACTCATCTTT. Protein sequence: CACDTVGGYDNDCTDKLIF.

This clone was detected a few times. This DNA translates differently at residue 18 from the TCRdb protein, which is that of a much larger clone; a read error is likely, and the protein shown is the DNA's own translation. The DNA of the CDR3 is TGTGCTCTTGGGGAACCTCGTTATGGGCTACTGGGGGATACGCCAATCCTAAACACCGATAAACTCATCTTT. This codes for CALGEPRYGLLGDTPILNTDKLIF. The chain recombines TRDV1 with TRDJ1, with 13 bases matching TRDD3. The trim removed 1 base at V and 0 bases at J, leaving 23 bases unmatched. CDR3 length: 24 amino acids. The V gene's germline CDR1 is TSWWSYY and CDR2 QGS.

About this clone itself: The likely explanation is a read error, given a far larger clone one base away. This same CDR3 is encoded by further DNA sequences in the sample. V is TRDV2 and J is TRDJ1, with D maybe TRDD3 (6 bases). The J gene, not given by TCRdb, was assigned here from a germline match of the nucleotide sequence. Germline V gene data show CDR1 as GEAIGNYY and CDR2 as EKD. The CDR3 is made up of 16 amino acids. The CDR3 sequence: CACDTVGSIRTDKLIF. For the CDR3, the DNA is TGTGCCTGCGACACCGTCGGGTCGATACGCACCGATAAACTCATCTTT.

This clone came up a few times. This likely traces to a read error, being one base from a far larger clone. The chain recombines TRDV2 with TRDJ1, with D perhaps TRDD3 (6 bases). The CDR3 spans 16 residues. Per the germline V gene, CDR1 is GEAIGNYY and CDR2 is EKD. V was trimmed by 5 bases and J by 0 bases, leaving 18 bases between them. The CDR3 here is CACGQVGVINTDKLIF. In nucleotides, the CDR3 is TGTGCCTGTGGTCAGGTGGGGGTTATAAACACCGATAAACTCATCTTT.

Notes on this clone: TCRdb's protein, taken from a much larger clone, differs from this DNA's translation at residue 3, likely owing to a read error; the protein displayed comes from the DNA. The rearrangement joins TRDV2 to TRDJ1, with a possible D match to TRDD3 (5 bases). TCRdb gives no J gene; it was assigned here by matching the DNA to germline. In germline, CDR1 is GEAIGNYY, CDR2 EKD. There are 15 residues in the CDR3. CDR3 sequence: CARDTGGAYTDKLIF. CDR3 sequence (DNA): TGTGCCCGTGACACCGGTGGGGCTTACACCGATAAACTCATCTTT.

Of note for this clone: The TCRdb record carries a much larger clone's protein, which differs from this DNA's translation at residue 9; a read error is the likely cause, and the protein listed here is the DNA translation. This chain connects TRDV1 to TRDJ1; D unresolved. Germline CDR1 reads TSWWSYY; CDR2 reads QGS. V was trimmed by 0 bases and J by 0 bases, leaving 20 bases between them. The CDR3 is 19 amino acids. CDR3 residues: CALGELPVCGFRNTDKLIF. CDR3 bases: TGTGCTCTTGGGGAACTGCCGGTCTGCGGTTTCCGGAACACCGATAAACTCATCTTT.

A word on this clone: With a far larger clone one base away, a read error is the likely cause. The sample holds other DNA sequences that translate to the same CDR3. V and J are TRDV2 and TRDJ1; unclear D gene. The J gene, missing from TCRdb, was assigned here through DNA to germline matching. The CDR3 is 14 amino acids. In germline, CDR1 is GEAIGNYY, CDR2 EKD. Here the CDR3 reads CACDTISFPDKLIF. Written as DNA, the CDR3 is TGCGCCTGTGACACCATATCTTTTCCCGATAAACTCATCTTT.

Comments on this clone: The TCRdb protein, from a much larger clone, departs from this DNA's translation at residue 7, likely by read error; the protein shown derives from the DNA. The V call is TRDV2, the J call TRDJ1; D is unclear. The J gene, not given by TCRdb, was assigned here from a germline match of the nucleotide sequence. CDR3 size: 14 residues. Germline V lookup: CDR1 GEAIGNYY, CDR2 EKD. V was shortened by 0 bases and J by 4 bases, with 11 bases between the two germline ends. The DNA of the CDR3 is TGTGCCTGTGACACCGTCAGTTCTAACGATAAACTCATCTTT. It is translated as CACDTVSSNDKLIF.

This clone has a count of ten or more. TCRdb shows a much larger clone's protein in place of this DNA's translation, and the two differ at residue 5, likely through a read error; the protein shown is translated from the DNA. The V call is TRDV2, the J call TRDJ1, with D hard to call. TCRdb offers no J gene call, so here the DNA was matched to germline to obtain one. Per germline, CDR1 GEAIGNYY and CDR2 EKD. The V gene lost 3 bases and the J gene lost 2 bases, with 18 bases spanning the gap. There are 16 residues in the CDR3. The CDR3 sequence is CACDAVLRTGTDKLIF. The CDR3 DNA follows: TGTGCCTGTGACGCCGTTCTCCGTACGGGGACCGATAAACTCATCTTT.

As to this clone: The amino acid sequence in TCRdb belongs to a much larger clone and departs from this DNA's translation at residue 14, likely a sequencing read error; the sequence shown is translated from the DNA. The V and J genes are TRDV1 and TRDJ1; 9 bases map to TRDD2. The J gene, missing from TCRdb, was assigned here through DNA to germline matching. CDR3 length: 24 amino acids. V lost 3 bases to trimming and J lost 0 bases; unmatched junction nucleotides: 29. Germline CDR1 TSWWSYY, CDR2 QGS. CDR3 bases: TGTGCTCTTGGGGACCGCGGCCTTCCTACTTTTCTGGGGGGTTGGAGGTCCTACACCGATAAACTCATCTTT. It encodes CALGDRGLPTFLGGWRSYTDKLIF.

This clone was counted only a few times. This likely stems from a read error, as it lies one base from a far larger clone. Additional DNA sequences in this sample encode the identical CDR3. This rearrangement joins TRDV2 to TRDJ1; TRDD3 aligns across 12 bases. No J segment appears in TCRdb, so it was assigned here by matching the sequence to germline. CDR1 is GEAIGNYY, CDR2 EKD, per germline. V trimming: 2 bases; J trimming: 9 bases; junction bases outside the gene matches: 12. The CDR3 has 16 amino acids. The CDR3 region is CACDRLGDTRMKELIF. The CDR3 DNA reads TGTGCCTGTGACAGACTGGGGGATACAAGGATGAAGGAACTCATCTTT.

Only a few counts were recorded for this clone. The TCRdb protein comes from a much larger clone and disagrees with this DNA's translation at residue 17, likely due to a read error; the protein given here is derived from the DNA. J is TRDJ1 and V is TRDV2, with D possibly TRDD3 on 5 matching bases. Matching the DNA to germline supplied the J gene, which TCRdb does not give. From germline, CDR1 is GEAIGNYY and CDR2 EKD. The CDR3 has 21 residues. The CDR3 sequence is CACDPLGAGEDMGLDTGKLIF. CDR3 DNA: TGTGCCTGTGACCCCTTAGGGGCCGGAGAGGATATGGGGCTTGACACCGGTAAACTCATCTTT.

In this sample, this clone turned up a few times. TCRdb's entry gives the protein of a much larger clone, which mismatches this DNA's translation at residue 11, likely from a read error; the protein reported here is translated from the DNA. This chain connects TRDV2 to TRDJ3; possibly TRDD3 for D (6 bases). Since TCRdb gives no J gene, matching the DNA to germline was used here to assign it. The CDR3 is 17 amino acids. Per germline, CDR1 GEAIGNYY and CDR2 EKD. CDR3: CACARSEEPWGTRQMFF. The CDR3 DNA follows: TGTGCCTGTGCGCGGTCGGAGGAGCCCTGGGGCACCCGACAGATGTTTTTC.

This clone was recorded a few times. The protein that TCRdb holds for this DNA derives from a much larger clone and differs from the translated DNA at residue 12, which likely indicates a read error; the protein shown here is translated from the DNA. This sequence joins TRDV1 and TRDJ1; D possibly corresponds to TRDD3 (6 bases). The length of the CDR3 is 18 residues. The V end was cut by 5 bases, the J end by 0 bases, with 22 bases between. Germline V gene lookup returns CDR1 TSWWSYY and CDR2 QGS. The CDR3: CALGKISGGWRHTDKLIF. The CDR3 DNA sequence: TGTGCTCTTGGGAAAATAAGTGGGGGGTGGCGGCACACCGATAAACTCATCTTT.